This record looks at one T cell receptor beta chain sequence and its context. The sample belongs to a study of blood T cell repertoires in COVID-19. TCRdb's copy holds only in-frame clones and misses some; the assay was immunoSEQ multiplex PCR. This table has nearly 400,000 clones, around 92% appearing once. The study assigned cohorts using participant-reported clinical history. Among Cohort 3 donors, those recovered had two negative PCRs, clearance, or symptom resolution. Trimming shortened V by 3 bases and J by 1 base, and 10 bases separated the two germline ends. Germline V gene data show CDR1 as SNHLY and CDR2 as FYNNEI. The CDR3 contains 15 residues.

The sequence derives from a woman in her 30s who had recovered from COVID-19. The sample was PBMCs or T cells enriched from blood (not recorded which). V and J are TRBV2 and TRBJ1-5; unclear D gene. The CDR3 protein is CASSDFSPSNQPQHF. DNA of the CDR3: TGTGCCAGCAGTGACTTTAGCCCGAGCAATCAGCCCCAGCATTTT.